This T cell receptor beta chain was identified in a study of early T cells in non-severe SARS-CoV-2 infection. About the study: Sequencing was performed on bulk RNA from unsorted whole blood, leaving chains unpaired.

On this clonotype: What it binds is unknown.

Individual cDNA molecules received unique molecular identifiers during library preparation. TCRdb redid the calling of the 5' RACE reads with MiXCR, one entry per CDR3 protein. The sample lists under 35,000 distinct CDR3 sequences, around 5.2% occurring once. Trimming pared 2 bases from V and 5 bases from J, leaving 6 bases between. Germline assignment: CDR1 WSHSY and CDR2 SAAADI. The CDR3 loop spans 12 amino acids. Findings and limits, study-wide: Matches to VDJdb favored anti-spike CD8 responses and missed private and CD4 specificities.

The specimen was whole blood. V usage is TRBV10-2 and J usage is TRBJ1-1; D is uncertain. The receptor's source is an adult who was a healthcare worker with PCR-confirmed SARS-CoV-2 infection or an uninfected control (not recorded which). The CDR3 DNA follows: TGCGCCAGCAGTGAGCATGGGACTGAAGCTTTCTTT. Its translation: CASSEHGTEAFF.